Sequencing of this TCR beta chain was carried out in a study of Ad26.COV2.S vaccination and SARS-CoV-2 variants. At the level of the study: Ad26.COV2.S given intramuscularly, once or twice 56 days apart. Notes on the study in general: Using TCR breadth and depth analyses may have led to underestimated total T cell responses.

Specified treatment: roughly 19 received Ad26.COV2.S at low or high dose, single or two shots; about five received placebo; per-sample allocation not given. The investigators took samples on day 63 after the first vaccine or placebo injection. The vaccine delivered Wuhan-strain SARS-CoV-2 spike through an Ad26 vector. Generated by immunoSEQ multiplex PCR, the TCRdb table keeps only in-frame clones and is missing some. This table has roughly 300,000 clones, approximately 86% appearing once. The germline V gene has CDR1 MDHEN and CDR2 SYDVKM. V lost 6 bases to trimming and J lost 3 bases; unmatched junction nucleotides: 8. This CDR3 spans 15 amino acids. In regard to this clone: Its antigen remains unidentified.

J is TRBJ1-1 and V is TRBV28, with 9 bases that match TRBD1. This clonotype originated in a person aged 18 to 65 who received the Ad26.COV2.S COVID-19 vaccine or a placebo. This sample comprised peripheral blood, obtained in a trial of Ad26.COV2.S vaccine versus placebo. CDR3 amino acids: CASRFGTGWDTEAFF. DNA of the CDR3: TGTGCCAGCAGATTTGGGACAGGGTGGGACACTGAAGCTTTCTTT. The whole variable domain, remainder taken from reference TRBV28 and TRBJ1-1, is DVKVTQSSRYLVKRTGEKVFLECVQDMDHENMFWYRQDPGLGLRLIYFSYDVKMKEKGDIPEGYSVSREKKERFSLILESASTNQTSMYLCASRFGTGWDTEAFFGQGTRLTVV.